These 20 T cell receptor beta chains share one sample of origin, sequenced in a study of OX40 agonist ivuxolimab in advanced cancers. Assay: immunoSEQ multiplex PCR; the TCRdb copy retains only in-frame clones and omits some. The data hold about 67,000 clones, with 85% to 95% observed a single time. The material was CD4+ or CD8+ T cells sorted from blood, obtained in a trial of the OX40 agonist ivuxolimab. The receptors come from an adult with an advanced solid tumor such as melanoma, head and neck, liver or kidney cancer.

The chain uses TRBV7-2 and TRBJ1-1; 8 bases line up with TRBD1. Unmatched junction bases numbered 2, after V lost 4 bases and J lost 1 base. The CDR3 sequence is 14 residues long. Germline V lookup: CDR1 SGHTA, CDR2 FQGNSA. In DNA, the CDR3 is TGTGCCAGCAGCTCGGACAGGGCGAACACTGAAGCTTTCTTT. Its translation is CASSSDRANTEAFF. The full variable domain, with the rest looked up from reference TRBV7-2 and TRBJ1-1, is GAGVSQSPSNKVTEKGKDVELRCDPISGHTALYWYRQSLGQGLEFLIYFQGNSAPDKSGLPSDRFSAERTGGSVSTLTIQRTQQEDSAVYLCASSSDRANTEAFFGQGTRLTVV.

The V call is TRBV7-6, the J call TRBJ2-7; D possibly corresponds to TRBD1 (6 bases). Trimming removed 5 bases from V and 2 bases from J, with 10 bases in between. The CDR3 sequence is 13 residues long. Per germline, CDR1 SGHVS and CDR2 FNYEAQ. CDR3 sequence (DNA): TGTGCCAGCAGCCCTGGACAGACCTACGAGCAGTACTTC. It encodes CASSPGQTYEQYF.

The V call is TRBV7-6, the J call TRBJ2-1, with TRBD2 identical over 8 bases. V dropped 2 bases and J dropped 1; count of bases not matched to a gene: 4. The CDR3 is 16 residues long. The germline gives CDR1 SGHVS, CDR2 FNYEAQ. CDR3 residues: CASSLITSGSYNEQFF. The DNA of the CDR3 is TGTGCCAGCAGCTTAATCACTAGCGGATCCTACAATGAGCAGTTCTTC. Supplemented by reference TRBV7-6 and TRBJ2-1, the full variable domain reads GAGVSQSPRYKVTKRGQDVALRCDPISGHVSLYWYRQALGQGPEFLTYFNYEAQQDKSGLPNDRFSAERPEGSISTLTIQRTEQRDSAMYRCASSLITSGSYNEQFFGPGTRLTVL.

This chain joins TRBV21-1 and TRBJ1-4. TRBV21-1 is a known pseudogene. The CDR3 extends over 13 amino acids. CDR3 sequence: CATSPATNEKLFF. The CDR3 nucleotides read TGTGCCACTTCACCTGCAACTAATGAAAAACTGTTTTTT.

The chain is built from TRBV10-1 and TRBJ1-1, with D uncertain. The CDR3 has 12 residues. Trimming stripped 3 bases from V and 4 bases from J, with 6 bases between. Germline V gene sequence: CDR1 WNHNN, CDR2 SYGVQD (reference sequence). CDR3 sequence (DNA): TGCGCCAGCAGTGATTTGGGCACTGAAGCTTTCTTT. Its translation: CASSDLGTEAFF.

The gene calls are TRBV5-7 and TRBJ1-1, with D maybe TRBD1 (6 bases). TRBV5-7 falls under the ORF class, with uncertain function. Trimming removed 4 bases from V and 8 bases from J, with 21 bases in between. The CDR3 spans 15 residues. The chain's CDR3 is CASSTEGHGGGEAFF. The CDR3 DNA sequence: TGTGCCAGCAGCACCGAAGGCCATGGGGGGGGCGAAGCTTTCTTT.

This chain links TRBV5-1 with TRBJ1-3; TRBD1 aligns across 8 bases. J gave up 11 bases and V 3 bases, and 4 bases lay outside the gene matches. The CDR3 runs to 12 residues. Germline V gives CDR1 SGHRS, CDR2 YFSETQ. The CDR3 protein is CASSSSGGAIYF. The CDR3 DNA follows: TGCGCCAGCAGCTCTTCAGGGGGCGCCATATATTTT.

The chain uses TRBV19 and TRBJ2-2; 10 bases line up with TRBD1. Per the germline V gene, CDR1 is LNHDA and CDR2 is SQIVND (reference sequence). V was clipped by 4 bases and J by 4 bases; unmatched bases: 3. The CDR3 is made up of 15 amino acids. The CDR3 here is CASSRRTGGTGELFF. The CDR3 nucleotides read TGTGCCAGTAGTAGGCGGACAGGGGGCACCGGGGAGCTGTTTTTT.

The chain employs TRBV27 and TRBJ2-3, with D possibly TRBD1 on 6 matching bases. CDR1 is MNHEY, CDR2 SMNVEV, per germline (reference sequence). CDR3 length: 12 amino acids. The germline V and J ends were trimmed by 8 bases and 6 bases, with 12 bases remaining between them. DNA for the CDR3: TGTGCCAGCGGGACAATGACGGATACGCAGTATTTT. This codes for CASGTMTDTQYF.

The rearrangement joins TRBV4-1 to TRBJ2-2; 7 bases align to TRBD2. With 10 bases clipped from V and 6 bases from J, the junction kept 5 bases outside the gene matches. Germline CDR1 MGHRA, CDR2 YSYEKL. The length of the CDR3 is 12 residues. In nucleotides, the CDR3 is TGCGCCACCGGCGGGGGTGCCGGGGAGCTGTTTTTT. It is translated as CATGGGAGELFF.

This chain connects TRBV9 to TRBJ2-3; TRBD2 matches 10 bases. V was clipped by 0 bases and J by 2 bases; unmatched bases: 21. The length of the CDR3 is 22 residues. Germline lookup yields CDR1 SGDLS and CDR2 YYNGEE. In DNA, the CDR3 is TGTGCCAGCAGCGTAGAGGGGGGTCTAGCGGGAGAAATGGTGGTTAACACAGATACGCAGTATTTT. Amino acid sequence: CASSVEGGLAGEMVVNTDTQYF. The whole variable domain, filled in from reference TRBV9 and TRBJ2-3, reads DSGVTQTPKHLITATGQRVTLRCSPRSGDLSVYWYQQSLDQGLQFLIQYYNGEERAKGNILERFSAQQFPDLHSELNLSSLELGDSALYFCASSVEGGLAGEMVVNTDTQYFGPGTRLTVL.

The chain combines TRBV4-2 with TRBJ2-3; TRBD2 aligns across 9 bases. V was pared by 4 bases and J by 5 bases, with 10 bases of the junction left unmatched. The CDR3 loop spans 16 amino acids. Germline loops: CDR1 LGHNA, CDR2 YNFKEQ. The CDR3 sequence: CASSPYPSGMGDTQYF. The CDR3 region has the DNA TGTGCCAGCAGCCCTTATCCTAGCGGGATGGGAGATACGCAGTATTTT.

V gene TRBV27 combines with J gene TRBJ2-3, with 8 bases that match TRBD2. With 2 bases clipped from V and 5 bases from J, the junction kept 3 bases outside the gene matches. This CDR3 region has 14 residues. CDR1 is MNHEY, CDR2 SMNVEV, per germline (reference sequence). DNA for the CDR3: TGTGCCAGCAGTTTAAAGCGGGAGATAGATACGCAGTATTTT. As protein: CASSLKREIDTQYF.

The chain links TRBV5-4 to TRBJ1-1; no clear D gene. Trimming pared 0 bases from V and 1 base from J, leaving 7 bases between. Germline lookup yields CDR1 SGHNT and CDR2 YYREEE (reference sequence). The CDR3 is 14 amino acids. The CDR3 is CASSLDSKNTEAFF. The CDR3, as DNA: TGTGCCAGCAGCTTGGATAGTAAGAACACTGAAGCTTTCTTT.

The chain combines TRBV19 with TRBJ1-4, with TRBD1 matching over 7 bases. This CDR3 spans 16 amino acids. Germline CDR1 reads LNHDA; CDR2 reads SQIVND (reference sequence). J was trimmed by 5 bases and V by 3 bases; bases with no gene match: 9. The CDR3 nucleotides are TGTGCCAGTAGTATTTACCCGACAGGGAGAAATGAAAAACTGTTTTTT. Translating it yields CASSIYPTGRNEKLFF.

Regarding this clone: Other DNA sequences of this sample code for an identical CDR3. The chain combines TRBV27 with TRBJ2-7; D unclear. V dropped 3 bases and J dropped 4 bases, with 4 bases sitting between them. CDR1 and CDR2 from the germline V gene are MNHEY and SMNVEV (reference sequence). This CDR3 region has 11 residues. Here the CDR3 DNA reads TGTGCCAGCAGTTTTGGGTACGAGCAGTACTTC. Protein: CASSFGYEQYF.

CDR3: CASSRWLAERSSYNEQFF. The DNA of the CDR3 is TGTGCCAGCAGTAGGTGGCTAGCGGAAAGGAGCTCCTACAATGAGCAGTTCTTC. The genes are TRBV27 and TRBJ2-1; 7 bases align to TRBD2. The CDR3 is 18 amino acids. Germline V gives CDR1 MNHEY, CDR2 SMNVEV (reference sequence). Trimming at V came to 5 bases and at J to 0 bases, leaving 13 bases not matched to a gene.

The chain recombines TRBV5-6 with TRBJ1-1; 9 bases are a match to TRBD1. The CDR3 length is 15 residues. The germline V gene has CDR1 SGHDT and CDR2 YYEEEE. V lost 0 bases to trimming and J lost 4 bases; unmatched junction nucleotides: 4. CDR3 DNA: TGTGCCAGCAGCTTGGTTGACAGGGGGAGCACTGAAGCTTTCTTT. It yields the protein CASSLVDRGSTEAFF.

The rearrangement joins TRBV6-5 to TRBJ2-2; D unclear. In germline, CDR1 is MNHEY, CDR2 SVGAGI. The CDR3 spans 15 residues. The ends were cut back, 5 bases at V and 3 bases at J, with 13 bases in the middle. The CDR3 region has the DNA TGTGCCAGCAGTCCCTCAAGTACCTACACCGGGGAGCTGTTTTTT. Its translation: CASSPSSTYTGELFF.

V gene TRBV7-2 combines with J gene TRBJ2-3; the D gene is possibly TRBD2 (6 bases). V was clipped by 6 bases and J by 5 bases, with 6 bases between them. Germline assignment: CDR1 SGHTA and CDR2 FQGNSA. This CDR3 comprises 11 residues. The CDR3 loop reads CASRGGDTQYF. The DNA of the CDR3 is TGTGCCAGCAGGGGAGGAGATACGCAGTATTTT.